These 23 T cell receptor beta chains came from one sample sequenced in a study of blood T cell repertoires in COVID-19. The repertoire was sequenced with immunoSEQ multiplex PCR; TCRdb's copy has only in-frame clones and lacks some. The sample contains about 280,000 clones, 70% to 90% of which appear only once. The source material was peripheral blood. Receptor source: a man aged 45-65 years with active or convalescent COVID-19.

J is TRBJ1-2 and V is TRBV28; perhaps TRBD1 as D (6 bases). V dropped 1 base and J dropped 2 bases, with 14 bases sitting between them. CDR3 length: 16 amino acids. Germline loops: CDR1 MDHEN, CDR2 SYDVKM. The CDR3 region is CASSLLATGLNYGYTF. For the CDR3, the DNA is TGTGCCAGCAGTTTATTGGCAACAGGGTTGAACTATGGCTACACCTTC.

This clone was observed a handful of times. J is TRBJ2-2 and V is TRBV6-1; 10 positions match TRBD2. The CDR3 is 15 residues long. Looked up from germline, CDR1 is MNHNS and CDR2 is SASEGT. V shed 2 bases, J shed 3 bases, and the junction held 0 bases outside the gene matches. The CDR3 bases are TGTGCCAGCAGTGAACTAGCGGGAGACACCGGGGAGCTGTTTTTT. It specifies CASSELAGDTGELFF.

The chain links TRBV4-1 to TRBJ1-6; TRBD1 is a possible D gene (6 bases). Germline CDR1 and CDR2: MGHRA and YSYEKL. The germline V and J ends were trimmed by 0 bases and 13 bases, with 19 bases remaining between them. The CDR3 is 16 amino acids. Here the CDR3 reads CASSQDERGGVDPLHF. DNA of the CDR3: TGCGCCAGCAGCCAAGATGAAAGAGGGGGGGTGGATCCCCTCCACTTT.

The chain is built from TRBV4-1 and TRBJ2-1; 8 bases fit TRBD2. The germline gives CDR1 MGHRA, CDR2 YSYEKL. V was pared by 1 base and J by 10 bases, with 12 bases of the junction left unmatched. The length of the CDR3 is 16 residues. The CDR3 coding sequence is TGCGCCAGCAGCCAAGGGAGTGGGACTAGATCGAAGGAGCAGTTCTTC. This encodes CASSQGSGTRSKEQFF.

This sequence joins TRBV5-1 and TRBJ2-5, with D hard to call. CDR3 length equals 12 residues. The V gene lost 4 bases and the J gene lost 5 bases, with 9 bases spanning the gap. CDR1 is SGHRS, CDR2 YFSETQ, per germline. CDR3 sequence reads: CASSGRRETQYF. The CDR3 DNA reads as TGCGCCAGCAGCGGGCGTCGGGAGACCCAGTACTTC.

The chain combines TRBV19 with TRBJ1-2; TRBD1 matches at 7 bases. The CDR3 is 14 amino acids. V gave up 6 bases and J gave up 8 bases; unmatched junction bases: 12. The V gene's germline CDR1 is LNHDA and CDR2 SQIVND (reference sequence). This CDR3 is CASSLSRDSGGYTF. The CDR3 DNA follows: TGTGCCAGTAGCCTATCCCGGGACAGTGGCGGCTACACCTTC.

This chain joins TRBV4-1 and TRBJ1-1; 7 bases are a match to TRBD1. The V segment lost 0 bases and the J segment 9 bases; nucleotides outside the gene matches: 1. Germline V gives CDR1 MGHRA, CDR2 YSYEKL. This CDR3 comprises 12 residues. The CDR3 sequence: CASSQEGQKAFF. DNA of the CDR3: TGCGCCAGCAGCCAAGAGGGACAGAAAGCTTTCTTT.

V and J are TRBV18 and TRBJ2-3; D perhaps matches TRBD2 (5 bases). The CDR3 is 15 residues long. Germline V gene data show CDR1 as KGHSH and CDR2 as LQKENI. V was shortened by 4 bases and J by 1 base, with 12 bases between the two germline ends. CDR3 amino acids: CASSLVGLGTDTQYF. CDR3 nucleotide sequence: TGTGCCAGCTCACTTGTCGGACTCGGCACAGATACGCAGTATTTT.

CDR3 amino acids: CASSPGPGQREGYEQYF. The CDR3 DNA reads TGCGCCAGCAGCCCGGGCCCCGGGCAGCGGGAAGGGTACGAGCAGTACTTC. The chain joins TRBV4-1 to TRBJ2-7; 7 bases fit TRBD2. In germline, CDR1 is MGHRA, CDR2 YSYEKL. CDR3 size: 17 residues. The V gene end was trimmed by 4 bases and the J gene end by 4 bases; junction bases not matched to a gene: 16.

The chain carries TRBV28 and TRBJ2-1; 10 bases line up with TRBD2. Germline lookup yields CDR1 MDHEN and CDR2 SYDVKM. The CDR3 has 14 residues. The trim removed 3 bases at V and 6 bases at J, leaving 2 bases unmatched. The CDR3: CASSLGLASNEQFF. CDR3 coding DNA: TGTGCCAGCAGTTTGGGACTAGCGAGCAATGAGCAGTTCTTC.

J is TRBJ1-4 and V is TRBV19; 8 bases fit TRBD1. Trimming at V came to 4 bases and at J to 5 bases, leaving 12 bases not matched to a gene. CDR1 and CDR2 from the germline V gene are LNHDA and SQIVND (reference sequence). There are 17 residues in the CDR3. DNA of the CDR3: TGTGCCAGTAGTACCCTCGGACAGGGAGAAATCAATGAAAAACTGTTTTTT. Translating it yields CASSTLGQGEINEKLFF.

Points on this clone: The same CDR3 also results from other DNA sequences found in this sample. The CDR3 DNA reads TGTGCCAGCAGCGTAGGGAGAAACACTGAAGCTTTCTTT. Translation gives CASSVGRNTEAFF. The chain joins TRBV9 to TRBJ1-1, with no clear D. V was trimmed by 0 bases and J by 2 bases, leaving 5 bases between them. Germline V gives CDR1 SGDLS, CDR2 YYNGEE. The CDR3 contains 13 residues.

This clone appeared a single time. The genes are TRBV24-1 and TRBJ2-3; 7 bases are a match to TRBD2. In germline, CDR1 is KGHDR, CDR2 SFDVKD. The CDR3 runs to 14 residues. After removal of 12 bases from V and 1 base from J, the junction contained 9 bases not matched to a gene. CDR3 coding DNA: TGTGCCGAGGCCATGCGGGAGTGCACAGATACGCAGTATTTT. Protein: CAEAMRECTDTQYF.

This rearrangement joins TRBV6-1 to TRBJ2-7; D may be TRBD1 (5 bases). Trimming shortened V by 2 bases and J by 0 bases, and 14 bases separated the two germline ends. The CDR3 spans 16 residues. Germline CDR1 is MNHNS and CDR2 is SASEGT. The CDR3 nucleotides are TGTGCCAGCAGTGAATTGATCGACAGAGCCTCCTACGAGCAGTACTTC. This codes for CASSELIDRASYEQYF.

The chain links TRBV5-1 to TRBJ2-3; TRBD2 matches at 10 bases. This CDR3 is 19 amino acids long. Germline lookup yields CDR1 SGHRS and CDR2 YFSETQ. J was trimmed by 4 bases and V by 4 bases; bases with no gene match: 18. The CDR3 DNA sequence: TGCGCCAGCAGCGAAAAAAGGGGGACTAGCGACATTACCCCAGATACGCAGTATTTT. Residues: CASSEKRGTSDITPDTQYF.

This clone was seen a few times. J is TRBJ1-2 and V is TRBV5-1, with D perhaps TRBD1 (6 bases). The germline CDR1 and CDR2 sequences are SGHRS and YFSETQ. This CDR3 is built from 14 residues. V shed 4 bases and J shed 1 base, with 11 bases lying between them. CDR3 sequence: CASSPDSNNYGYTF. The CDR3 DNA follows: TGCGCCAGCAGCCCGGACAGCAATAACTATGGCTACACCTTC.

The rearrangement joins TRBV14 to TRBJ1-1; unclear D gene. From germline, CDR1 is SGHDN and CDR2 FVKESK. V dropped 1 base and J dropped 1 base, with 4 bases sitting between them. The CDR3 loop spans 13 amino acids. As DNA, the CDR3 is TGTGCCAGCAGCCAAGTCCGGAACACTGAAGCTTTCTTT. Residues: CASSQVRNTEAFF.

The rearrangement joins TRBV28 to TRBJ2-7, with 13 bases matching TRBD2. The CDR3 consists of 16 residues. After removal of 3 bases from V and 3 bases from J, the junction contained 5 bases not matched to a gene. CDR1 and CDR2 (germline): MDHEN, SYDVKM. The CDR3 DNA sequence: TGTGCCAGCAGTTTTGGGGGACTAGCGGGGAACTACGAGCAGTACTTC. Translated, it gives CASSFGGLAGNYEQYF.

The CDR3 DNA sequence: TGTGCCAGCAGTTCCGGGACAGGGAGGGGGAACACTGAAGCTTTCTTT. Encoded protein: CASSSGTGRGNTEAFF. The chain carries TRBV2 and TRBJ1-1, with TRBD1 identical over 9 bases. V lost 5 bases to trimming and J lost 1 base; unmatched junction nucleotides: 8. This CDR3 has 16 amino acids. Germline lookup yields CDR1 SNHLY and CDR2 FYNNEI.

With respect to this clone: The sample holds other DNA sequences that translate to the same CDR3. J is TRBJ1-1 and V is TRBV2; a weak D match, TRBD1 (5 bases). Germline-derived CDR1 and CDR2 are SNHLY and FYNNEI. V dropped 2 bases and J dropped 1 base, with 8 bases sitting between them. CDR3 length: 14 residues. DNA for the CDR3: TGTGCCAGCAGTGAAAGGCAGGGGAACACTGAAGCTTTCTTT. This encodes CASSERQGNTEAFF.

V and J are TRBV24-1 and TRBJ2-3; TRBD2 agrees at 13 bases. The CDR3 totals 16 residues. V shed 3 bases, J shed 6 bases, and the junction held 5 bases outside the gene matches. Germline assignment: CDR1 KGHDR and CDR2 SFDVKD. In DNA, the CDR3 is TGTGCCACCAGTGATGCACTAGCGGGAGGGCTGGATACGCAGTATTTT. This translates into CATSDALAGGLDTQYF.

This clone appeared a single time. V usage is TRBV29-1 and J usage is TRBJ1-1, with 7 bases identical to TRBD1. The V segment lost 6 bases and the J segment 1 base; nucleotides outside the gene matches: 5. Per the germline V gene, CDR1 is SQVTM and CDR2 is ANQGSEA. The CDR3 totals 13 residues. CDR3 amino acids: CSVRQGGNTEAFF. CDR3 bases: TGCAGCGTCCGACAGGGCGGGAACACTGAAGCTTTCTTT.

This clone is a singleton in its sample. The CDR3 spells CASSIFTGTQYF. CDR3 in DNA: TGTGCCAGCAGTATCTTTACGGGGACCCAGTACTTC. The V gene is TRBV28, the J gene TRBJ2-5, with D hard to call. This CDR3 region has 12 residues. Germline CDR1 MDHEN, CDR2 SYDVKM. V lost 5 bases and J lost 7, with 11 bases in between.